This T cell receptor beta chain was profiled in a study of blood T cell repertoires in COVID-19. About the research overall: Both acute and convalescent COVID-19 samples were obtained from the United States, Italy and Spain. From T cells, B-cell-depleted T cells, or PBMCs came the material, which was cDNA or gDNA.

In the original workflow: Estimation of nucleated cell counts was performed using reference gene primer amplification. Generated by immunoSEQ multiplex PCR, the TCRdb table keeps only in-frame clones and is missing some. Clone size and V and J calls were adopted from that table, with D and trimming inferred from the DNA. The table has approximately 75,000 clones, approximately 80% seen once. Per the germline V gene, CDR1 is SGHVS and CDR2 is FQNEAQ. This CDR3 region has 15 residues. V shed 5 bases and J 5 bases; nucleotides not matched to a gene: 5. The sequence was obtained from a man aged 45-60 years with COVID-19, enrolled during active disease. Material for sequencing was peripheral blood. This chain joins TRBV7-8 and TRBJ2-3; TRBD2 matches at 12 bases. CDR3 loop: CASSPSGRARDTQYF. In DNA, the CDR3 is TGTGCCAGCAGCCCTAGCGGGAGGGCAAGAGATACGCAGTATTTT.